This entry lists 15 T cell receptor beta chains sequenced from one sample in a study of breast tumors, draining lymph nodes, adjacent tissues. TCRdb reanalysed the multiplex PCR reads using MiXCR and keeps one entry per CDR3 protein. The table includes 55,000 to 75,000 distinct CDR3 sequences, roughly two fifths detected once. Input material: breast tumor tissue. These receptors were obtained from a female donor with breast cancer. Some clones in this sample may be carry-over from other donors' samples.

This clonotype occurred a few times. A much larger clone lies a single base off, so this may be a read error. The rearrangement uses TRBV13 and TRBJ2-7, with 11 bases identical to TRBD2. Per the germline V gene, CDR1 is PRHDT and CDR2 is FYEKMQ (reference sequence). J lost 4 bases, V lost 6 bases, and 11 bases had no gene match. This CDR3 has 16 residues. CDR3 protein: CASRPHAGLAVYEQYF. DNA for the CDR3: TGTGCCAGCAGACCCCATGCGGGACTAGCGGTATACGAGCAGTACTTC.

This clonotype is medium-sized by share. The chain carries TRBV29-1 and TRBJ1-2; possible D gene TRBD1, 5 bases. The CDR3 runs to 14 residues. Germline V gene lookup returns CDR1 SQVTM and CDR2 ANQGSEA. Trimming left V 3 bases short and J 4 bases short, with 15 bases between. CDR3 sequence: CSVEGGNRFYGYTF. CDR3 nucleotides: TGCAGCGTTGAGGGTGGTAACAGGTTCTATGGCTACACCTTC.

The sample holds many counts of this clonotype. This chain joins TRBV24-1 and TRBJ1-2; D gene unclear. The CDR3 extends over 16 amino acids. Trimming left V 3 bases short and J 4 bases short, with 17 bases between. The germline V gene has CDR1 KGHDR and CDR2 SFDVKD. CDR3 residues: CATSDRTADTTYGYTF. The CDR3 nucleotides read TGTGCCACCAGTGATAGGACGGCGGATACTACCTATGGCTACACCTTC.

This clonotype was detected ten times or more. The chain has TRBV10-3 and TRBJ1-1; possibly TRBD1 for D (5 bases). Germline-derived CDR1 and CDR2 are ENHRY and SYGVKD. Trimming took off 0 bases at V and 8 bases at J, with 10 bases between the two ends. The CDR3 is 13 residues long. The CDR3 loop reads CAISESGEVEAFF. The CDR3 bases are TGTGCCATCAGTGAGTCGGGGGAGGTAGAAGCTTTCTTT.

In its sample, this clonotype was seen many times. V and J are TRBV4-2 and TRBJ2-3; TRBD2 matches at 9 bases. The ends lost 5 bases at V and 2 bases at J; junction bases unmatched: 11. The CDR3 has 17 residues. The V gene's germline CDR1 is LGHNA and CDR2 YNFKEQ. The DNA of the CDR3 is TGTGCCAGCAGCGACCAGGGGCGGGGGGGTATCACAGATACGCAGTATTTT. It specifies CASSDQGRGGITDTQYF.

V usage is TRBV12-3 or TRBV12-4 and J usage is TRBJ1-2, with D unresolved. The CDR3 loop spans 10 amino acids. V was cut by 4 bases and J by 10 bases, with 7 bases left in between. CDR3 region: CASSSANYTF. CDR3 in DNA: TGTGCCAGCAGTTCAGCTAACTACACCTTC.

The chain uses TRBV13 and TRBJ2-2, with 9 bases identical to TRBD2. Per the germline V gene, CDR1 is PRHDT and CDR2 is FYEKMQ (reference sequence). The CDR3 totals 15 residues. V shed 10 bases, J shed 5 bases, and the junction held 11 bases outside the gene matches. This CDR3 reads CATSFRGRGTGELFF. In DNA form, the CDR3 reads TGTGCCACCAGTTTTCGCGGGAGGGGGACCGGGGAGCTGTTTTTT.

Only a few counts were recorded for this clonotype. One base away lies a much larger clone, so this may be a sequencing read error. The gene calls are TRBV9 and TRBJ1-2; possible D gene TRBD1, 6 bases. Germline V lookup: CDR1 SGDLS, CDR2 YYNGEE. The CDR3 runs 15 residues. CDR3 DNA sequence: TGTGCCAGCAGCGACAGGGCCACAGGGAACTATGGCTCCACCTTC. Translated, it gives CASSDRATGNYGSTF.

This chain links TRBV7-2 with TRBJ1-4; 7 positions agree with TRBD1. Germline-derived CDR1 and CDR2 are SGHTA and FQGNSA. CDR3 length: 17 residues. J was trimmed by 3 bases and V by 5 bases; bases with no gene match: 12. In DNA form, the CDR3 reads TGTGCCAGCAGCCGTTCCGAGGCGGGACAGCCTAATGAAAAACTGTTTTTT. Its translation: CASSRSEAGQPNEKLFF.

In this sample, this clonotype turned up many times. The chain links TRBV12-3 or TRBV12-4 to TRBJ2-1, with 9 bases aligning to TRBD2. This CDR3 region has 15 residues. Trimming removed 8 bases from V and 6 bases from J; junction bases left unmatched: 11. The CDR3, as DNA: TGTGCCAGCGTTAGTAGCGGGAGCCGGCTCAATGAGCAGTTCTTC. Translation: CASVSSGSRLNEQFF.

The CDR3 protein is CASSLGTGLGEQYF. CDR3 DNA: TGTGCCAGCAGCTTAGGGACAGGGTTAGGAGAGCAGTACTTC. The rearrangement uses TRBV13 and TRBJ2-7; the match to TRBD1 covers 7 bases. The CDR3 spans 14 residues. V gave up 0 bases and J gave up 7 bases; unmatched junction bases: 6. Germline CDR1 is PRHDT and CDR2 is FYEKMQ (reference sequence).

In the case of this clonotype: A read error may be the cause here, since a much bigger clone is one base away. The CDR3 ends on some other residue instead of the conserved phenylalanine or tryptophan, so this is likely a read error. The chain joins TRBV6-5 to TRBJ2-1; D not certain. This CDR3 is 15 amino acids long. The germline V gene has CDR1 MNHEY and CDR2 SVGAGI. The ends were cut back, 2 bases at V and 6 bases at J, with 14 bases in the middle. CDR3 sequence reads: CASSYHEFLSNEQFL. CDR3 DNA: TGTGCCAGCAGTTACCACGAGTTTCTCAGCAATGAGCAGTTCCTC.

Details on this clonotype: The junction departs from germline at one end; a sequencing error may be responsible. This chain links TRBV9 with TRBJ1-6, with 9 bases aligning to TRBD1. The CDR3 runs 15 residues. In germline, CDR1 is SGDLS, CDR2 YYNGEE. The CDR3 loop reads CANSTTGTGNSPLHF. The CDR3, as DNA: TGTGCCAACAGCACCACCGGGACAGGGAATTCACCCCTCCACTTT.

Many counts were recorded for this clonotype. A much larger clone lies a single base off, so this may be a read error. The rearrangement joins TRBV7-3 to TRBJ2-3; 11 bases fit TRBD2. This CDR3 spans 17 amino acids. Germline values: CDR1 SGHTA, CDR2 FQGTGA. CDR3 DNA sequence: TGTGCCAGCAGCGCCACAGGACTAGCGGGTGGCACAGATCCGCAGTATTTT. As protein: CASSATGLAGGTDPQYF.

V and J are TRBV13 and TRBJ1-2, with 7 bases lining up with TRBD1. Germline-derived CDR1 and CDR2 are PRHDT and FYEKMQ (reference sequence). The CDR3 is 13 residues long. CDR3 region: CAPRGTVNYGYTF. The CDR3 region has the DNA TGTGCTCCAAGGGGGACAGTCAACTATGGCTACACCTTC.